Reported below is one TCR beta chain. The data originate from a study of blood T cell repertoires in COVID-19. TCRdb's copy holds only in-frame clones and misses some; the assay was immunoSEQ multiplex PCR. The sample contains 100,000 to 150,000 clones, over 65% of which appear only once. Germline trimming cut 2 bases from V and 5 bases from J; bases unmatched to any gene: 12. Germline loops: CDR1 SGHVS, CDR2 FQNEAQ. This CDR3 region has 18 residues. This TCR derives from a man aged 70-80 years with acute or convalescent COVID-19. Sequenced input: peripheral blood. This rearrangement joins TRBV7-8 to TRBJ1-4; 9 bases map to TRBD1. The CDR3 loop is CASSLSLDRQGGNEKLFF. The CDR3 DNA sequence: TGTGCCAGCAGCTTAAGCCTAGACAGACAGGGGGGAAATGAAAAACTGTTTTTT.